The 29 T cell receptor beta chains listed next were all sequenced from one sample in a study of beta chain features in type 1 diabetes. For these receptors, no antigen is known. Reverse transcription of all isolated RNA meant that expressed TCRB transcripts were sequenced. Measured with immunoSEQ multiplex PCR; TCRdb has only the in-frame clones, and not every one. The sample holds more than 200,000 clones, more than 15% seen once. Study observations and caveats: Shorter TCRB CDR3s, moderately but significantly so, marked every one of the four CD4+ subsets in Type 1 diabetes patients.

Sequencing used naive CD4+ T cells from blood. Receptors originate from a man aged 25-45 years with type 1 diabetes.

V usage is TRBV7-9 and J usage is TRBJ2-1; TRBD2 matches at 15 bases. CDR3 length: 16 residues. Germline CDR1 reads SEHNR; CDR2 reads FQNEAQ (reference sequence). J lost 9 bases, V lost 5 bases, and 8 bases had no gene match. Written as DNA, the CDR3 is TGTGCCAGCAGCCGCGGACTAGCGGGAGGGAGGAGTGAGCAGTTCTTC. It translates to CASSRGLAGGRSEQFF.

This clone was observed a few times. V gene TRBV5-1 combines with J gene TRBJ2-5; either TRBD1 or TRBD2 may supply D (5 bases each). Germline loops: CDR1 SGHRS, CDR2 YFSETQ. With 3 bases removed from V and 4 bases from J, the gap between germline ends came to 13 bases. CDR3 length equals 14 residues. CDR3 coding DNA: TGCGCCAGCAGCTCCGCTCGGGACGGAGAGACCCAGTACTTC. It is translated as CASSSARDGETQYF.

In its sample, this clone was seen a few times. The chain recombines TRBV2 with TRBJ2-1, with D uncertain. V was trimmed by 3 bases and J by 0 bases, leaving 6 bases between them. Germline V gene sequence: CDR1 SNHLY, CDR2 FYNNEI. The CDR3 sequence is 14 residues long. Here the CDR3 DNA reads TGTGCCAGCAGTGACACGAGCTCCTACAATGAGCAGTTCTTC. This encodes CASSDTSSYNEQFF. The entire variable domain, with the rest obtained from reference TRBV2 and TRBJ2-1, is as follows: EPEVTQTPSHQVTQMGQEVILRCVPISNHLYFYWYRQILGQKVEFLVSFYNNEISEKSEIFDDQFSVERPDGSNFTLKIRSTKLEDSAMYFCASSDTSSYNEQFFGPGTRLTVL.

This clone showed up just a few times. The chain carries TRBV29-1 and TRBJ2-3; 9 bases agree with TRBD1. The CDR3 runs 13 residues. V lost 6 bases, J lost 4 bases, and 5 bases stayed unmatched. The V gene's germline CDR1 is SQVTM and CDR2 ANQGSEA. The CDR3 sequence: CSVETGGADTQYF. CDR3 nucleotide sequence: TGCAGCGTGGAGACAGGGGGGGCAGATACGCAGTATTTT.

This clone was seen a few times. The V and J genes are TRBV7-2 and TRBJ2-7; 8 nucleotides align to TRBD2. The CDR3 loop spans 14 amino acids. Germline V CDR1 and CDR2: SGHTA, FQGNSA. Unmatched junction bases numbered 6, after V lost 4 bases and J lost 4 bases. CDR3 sequence reads: CASSSAGLVYEQYF. The CDR3 DNA is TGTGCCAGCAGCTCCGCGGGACTAGTTTACGAGCAGTACTTC. The full variable domain, with the rest looked up from reference TRBV7-2 and TRBJ2-7, is GAGVSQSPSNKVTEKGKDVELRCDPISGHTALYWYRQSLGQGLEFLIYFQGNSAPDKSGLPSDRFSAERTGGSVSTLTIQRTQQEDSAVYLCASSSAGLVYEQYFGPGTRLTVT.

CDR3 sequence (DNA): TGTGCCAGCTCACGTCAGACAGGGGAGATGGGTCAGCCCCAGCATTTT. This gives the protein CASSRQTGEMGQPQHF. This chain joins TRBV18 and TRBJ1-5; 8 nucleotides align to TRBD1. Germline CDR1 is KGHSH and CDR2 is LQKENI. The CDR3 is 16 residues long. Trimming took 4 bases from V and 6 from J; bases not matched to a gene: 11.

The chain recombines TRBV19 with TRBJ2-1, with 10 bases identical to TRBD2. Trimming cost V 5 bases and J 8 bases; bases outside gene matches: 9. CDR3 length: 15 residues. Germline assignment: CDR1 LNHDA and CDR2 SQIVND (reference sequence). CDR3 nucleotide sequence: TGTGCCAGTAGTCCCAGCGGGAGGGCCTCCGATGAGCAGTTCTTC. This gives the protein CASSPSGRASDEQFF. Full variable domain (outside the CDR3, taken from reference TRBV19 and TRBJ2-1): DGGITQSPKYLFRKEGQNVTLSCEQNLNHDAMYWYRQDPGQGLRLIYYSQIVNDFQKGDIAEGYSVSREKKESFPLTVTSAQKNPTAFYLCASSPSGRASDEQFFGPGTRLTVL.

The V and J genes are TRBV30 and TRBJ2-3; 12 nucleotides line up with TRBD2. V lost 6 bases and J lost 6; bases outside the gene matches: 7. CDR1 and CDR2 from the germline V gene are GTSNPN and SVGIG (reference sequence). CDR3 length: 14 residues. The CDR3: CACPTSGGGDTQYF. In nucleotides, the CDR3 is TGTGCCTGTCCGACTAGCGGGGGAGGGGATACGCAGTATTTT.

The CDR3 DNA reads TGTGCCTGGAGCGGGCAGTCCGCTAACTATGGCTACACCTTC. It codes for CAWSGQSANYGYTF. The chain joins TRBV30 to TRBJ1-2; no definite D call. The germline CDR1 and CDR2 sequences are GTSNPN and SVGIG (reference sequence). The V end lost 3 bases, the J end lost 0 bases, and 11 bases lay between the germline ends. The CDR3 loop spans 14 amino acids.

This clone showed up just a few times. This chain uses TRBV30 with TRBJ2-2; no firm D call. With 5 bases removed from V and 2 bases from J, the gap between germline ends came to 6 bases. Germline CDR1 and CDR2: GTSNPN and SVGIG (reference sequence). The CDR3 spans 12 residues. CDR3 bases: TGTGCCTGGGGAGTAAACACCGGGGAGCTGTTTTTT. This codes for CAWGVNTGELFF.

This clone has a handful of counts. The rearrangement joins TRBV5-1 to TRBJ2-5; D gene unclear. V gave up 0 bases and J gave up 1 base, with 4 bases separating them. CDR3 length: 13 amino acids. The germline V gene encodes CDR1 SGHRS and CDR2 YFSETQ. The CDR3 coding sequence is TGCGCCAGCAGCTTGGAATCCCAAGAGACCCAGTACTTC. Amino acid sequence: CASSLESQETQYF.

The gene calls are TRBV28 and TRBJ2-1, with D unresolved. The CDR3 totals 14 residues. V lost 2 bases, J lost 0 bases, and 5 bases lay in between. Germline V CDR1 and CDR2: MDHEN, SYDVKM. CDR3 sequence (DNA): TGTGCCAGCAGTTTAGAGAGCTCCTACAATGAGCAGTTCTTC. Its translation is CASSLESSYNEQFF. The complete variable domain, with remaining parts taken from reference TRBV28 and TRBJ2-1, reads DVKVTQSSRYLVKRTGEKVFLECVQDMDHENMFWYRQDPGLGLRLIYFSYDVKMKEKGDIPEGYSVSREKKERFSLILESASTNQTSMYLCASSLESSYNEQFFGPGTRLTVL.

The chain combines TRBV29-1 with TRBJ2-7, with 10 bases identical to TRBD2. This CDR3 contains 15 residues. CDR1 SQVTM and CDR2 ANQGSEA come from the germline V gene. Trimming took 2 bases from V and 7 from J; bases not matched to a gene: 11. CDR3 sequence: CSVERLAGALGEQYF. CDR3 DNA: TGCAGCGTTGAAAGGCTAGCGGGAGCACTAGGTGAGCAGTACTTC.

The chain recombines TRBV30 with TRBJ2-3; 13 bases are a match to TRBD2. The CDR3 contains 17 residues. Per germline, CDR1 GTSNPN and CDR2 SVGIG (reference sequence). The trim removed 4 bases at V and 7 bases at J, leaving 14 bases unmatched. In nucleotides, the CDR3 is TGTGCCTGGACCGTAGGTCGGACTAGCGGGAGTGCGTATACGCAGTATTTT. Its translation: CAWTVGRTSGSAYTQYF.

The chain combines TRBV7-2 with TRBJ2-7, with 8 bases that match TRBD2. Germline-derived CDR1 and CDR2 are SGHTA and FQGNSA. The V gene end was trimmed by 2 bases and the J gene end by 3 bases; junction bases not matched to a gene: 9. This CDR3 contains 16 residues. The CDR3 DNA is TGTGCCAGCAGCTTAAGGGAACTAGCGGACGACTACGAGCAGTACTTC. Translated, it gives CASSLRELADDYEQYF. Looking up the rest from reference TRBV7-2 and TRBJ2-7 gives the full variable domain: GAGVSQSPSNKVTEKGKDVELRCDPISGHTALYWYRQSLGQGLEFLIYFQGNSAPDKSGLPSDRFSAERTGGSVSTLTIQRTQQEDSAVYLCASSLRELADDYEQYFGPGTRLTVT.

This clone came up a few times. The rearrangement uses TRBV7-9 and TRBJ2-5, with 9 bases identical to TRBD1. With V trimmed by 3 bases and J by 5 bases, 4 bases remained unmatched. The germline V gene encodes CDR1 SEHNR and CDR2 FQNEAQ (reference sequence). This CDR3 region has 14 residues. The CDR3 coding sequence is TGTGCCAGCAGCTTGGGGACAGGGTTTGAGACCCAGTACTTC. As protein: CASSLGTGFETQYF.

A few counts support this clone. The chain has TRBV18 and TRBJ2-3; D is ambiguous. Germline CDR1 KGHSH, CDR2 LQKENI. This CDR3 is 14 amino acids long. V lost 0 bases and J 4 bases, leaving 8 bases between the germline ends. The CDR3 here is CASSPPVAPDTQYF. The CDR3 nucleotides are TGTGCCAGCTCACCACCGGTGGCTCCAGATACGCAGTATTTT.

This clone occurred a few times. The rearrangement joins TRBV7-9 to TRBJ2-5, with 9 bases aligning to TRBD1. CDR3 length equals 16 residues. Germline V gene sequence: CDR1 SEHNR, CDR2 FQNEAQ (reference sequence). Losses at the gene ends were 6 bases for V and 2 bases for J; bases not matched to a gene: 10. CDR3 in amino acids: CASRTGQGSPQETQYF. The CDR3 bases are TGTGCCAGCAGGACGGGACAGGGTAGCCCACAAGAGACCCAGTACTTC.

This clone occurred a few times. The rearrangement joins TRBV6-5 to TRBJ2-5; D is ambiguous. The germline gives CDR1 MNHEY, CDR2 SVGAGI. The ends were cut back, 6 bases at V and 7 bases at J, with 12 bases in the middle. There are 12 residues in the CDR3. The CDR3 region is CASSQDGWTQYF. CDR3 coding DNA: TGTGCCAGCAGCCAAGACGGGTGGACCCAGTACTTC.

CDR3 bases: TGCAGCGTTGTGTATTCCGGAGAGACCCAGTACTTC. Its protein is CSVVYSGETQYF. This rearrangement joins TRBV29-1 to TRBJ2-5; D is uncertain. Germline CDR1 SQVTM, CDR2 ANQGSEA. CDR3 size: 12 residues. V was shortened by 4 bases and J by 4 bases, with 10 bases between the two germline ends.

The chain has TRBV5-1 and TRBJ2-7; 7 nucleotides agree with TRBD1. With 2 bases clipped from V and 1 base from J, the junction kept 3 bases outside the gene matches. The V gene's germline CDR1 is SGHRS and CDR2 YFSETQ. The CDR3 is made up of 14 amino acids. The CDR3 region has the DNA TGCGCCAGCAGCTTCTGGGACAGTTCCTACGAGCAGTACTTC. Protein: CASSFWDSSYEQYF.

This clone turned up a few times. The CDR3 sequence: CASSRTGTEAFF. The CDR3 bases are TGTGCCAGCAGTCGGACAGGGACTGAAGCTTTCTTT. V usage is TRBV28 and J usage is TRBJ1-1; 8 bases fit TRBD1. CDR3 size: 12 residues. Germline CDR1 reads MDHEN; CDR2 reads SYDVKM. V gave up 5 bases and J gave up 5 bases; unmatched junction bases: 1.

This sequence joins TRBV4-1 and TRBJ2-7, with D perhaps matching TRBD1 or TRBD2 (5 bases each). There are 18 residues in the CDR3. Trimming removed 1 base at V and 4 bases at J, with 23 bases between. Germline assignment: CDR1 MGHRA and CDR2 YSYEKL. In nucleotides, the CDR3 is TGCGCCAGCAGCCAAGCAATTTTCGTAGGCCGGGACCGATACGAGCAGTACTTC. Amino acid sequence: CASSQAIFVGRDRYEQYF.

This clone was found a few times. CDR3 protein: CASSPFTPGFYEQYF. CDR3 DNA: TGTGCCAGCAGTCCCTTCACCCCGGGATTCTACGAGCAGTACTTC. V is TRBV28 and J is TRBJ2-7; a possible D gene is TRBD2 (5 bases). The CDR3 consists of 15 residues. Germline lookup yields CDR1 MDHEN and CDR2 SYDVKM. Trimming took off 5 bases at V and 3 bases at J, with 17 bases between the two ends.

This clone was seen a handful of times. V is TRBV25-1 and J is TRBJ1-4; D is perhaps TRBD1 (5 bases). The length of the CDR3 is 13 residues. Trimming left V 4 bases short and J 5 bases short, with 8 bases between. Germline CDR1 and CDR2: MGHDK and SYGVNS. Here the CDR3 reads CASSVWGNEKLFF. As DNA, the CDR3 is TGTGCCAGCAGTGTTTGGGGGAATGAAAAACTGTTTTTT.

The chain uses TRBV18 and TRBJ1-2; no reliable D call. This CDR3 has 13 amino acids. V lost 0 bases and J lost 6, with 8 bases in between. Germline V gene lookup returns CDR1 KGHSH and CDR2 LQKENI. Written as DNA, the CDR3 is TGTGCCAGCTCACCACCGAACGCCAATGGCTACACCTTC. Translating gives CASSPPNANGYTF.

This clone was counted between two and nine times. The gene calls are TRBV28 and TRBJ1-5, with D unclear. The V end was cut by 3 bases, the J end by 7 bases, with 19 bases between. CDR1 is MDHEN and CDR2 is SYDVKM in the germline V gene. This CDR3 comprises 16 residues. The CDR3 sequence: CASSFLAVTSGQPQHF. The CDR3 DNA sequence: TGTGCCAGCAGTTTTTTGGCTGTGACGAGCGGGCAGCCCCAGCATTTT. The complete variable domain, with remaining parts taken from reference TRBV28 and TRBJ1-5, reads DVKVTQSSRYLVKRTGEKVFLECVQDMDHENMFWYRQDPGLGLRLIYFSYDVKMKEKGDIPEGYSVSREKKERFSLILESASTNQTSMYLCASSFLAVTSGQPQHFGDGTRLSIL.

The sample holds a few counts of this clone. The chain is built from TRBV29-1 and TRBJ1-1, with 9 bases matching TRBD1. Germline values: CDR1 SQVTM, CDR2 ANQGSEA. The CDR3 has 11 amino acids. With V trimmed by 6 bases and J by 8 bases, 4 bases remained unmatched. The CDR3 DNA follows: TGCAGCGTCGGGACAGGGCGGGAAGCTTTCTTT. It specifies CSVGTGREAFF.

The V gene is TRBV28, the J gene TRBJ2-7; weak D call: TRBD1 (5 bases). The CDR3 contains 13 residues. Deletions cut 3 bases from V and 8 bases from J, with 14 bases between. Germline assignment: CDR1 MDHEN and CDR2 SYDVKM. The CDR3 bases are TGTGCCAGCAGTTTCCCAGGGATGAATCAGCAGTACTTC. Translation: CASSFPGMNQQYF. Drawing the rest from reference TRBV28 and TRBJ2-7, the complete variable domain is DVKVTQSSRYLVKRTGEKVFLECVQDMDHENMFWYRQDPGLGLRLIYFSYDVKMKEKGDIPEGYSVSREKKERFSLILESASTNQTSMYLCASSFPGMNQQYFGPGTRLTVT.